This TCR beta chain appears in the sequencing data of a study of blood T cell repertoires in COVID-19. Across the whole study: Whether acute or convalescent, the COVID-19 samples came from the United States, Italy and Spain.

Sequencing used immunoSEQ multiplex PCR; TCRdb keeps in-frame clones, though not all of them. The data show around 300,000 clones, more than 75% seen once. The V gene's germline CDR1 is KGHSH and CDR2 LQKENI. Between the trimmed V and J ends, which lost 3 bases and 5 bases, there was a span of 13 bases. The CDR3 length is 14 residues. Sequencing was done on a sample of peripheral blood. This receptor was taken from a woman aged 30 to 39 who had recovered from COVID-19. The chain is built from TRBV18 and TRBJ1-1; tentatively, D is TRBD1 (5 bases). CDR3 amino acids: CASSPPSTETEAFF. In DNA form, the CDR3 reads TGTGCCAGCTCACCCCCTTCGACAGAGACTGAAGCTTTCTTT.